This T cell receptor (beta chain) was obtained from a study of blood T cell repertoires in COVID-19. This clone was seen more than once but under ten times. Measured with immunoSEQ multiplex PCR; TCRdb has only the in-frame clones, and not every one. This table has just over 150,000 clones, 80% appearing once. The sample was peripheral blood. This TCR came from a man in his 60s with acute or convalescent COVID-19.

The CDR3 is CASSTATGSRAPDYEQYF. CDR3 bases: TGTGCCAGCAGCACCGCGACAGGGTCTAGGGCCCCCGACTACGAGCAGTACTTC. The V gene is TRBV28, the J gene TRBJ2-7; 7 nucleotides align to TRBD1. Germline trimming cut 6 bases from V and 3 bases from J; bases unmatched to any gene: 20. This CDR3 is 18 amino acids long. The germline V gene has CDR1 MDHEN and CDR2 SYDVKM.